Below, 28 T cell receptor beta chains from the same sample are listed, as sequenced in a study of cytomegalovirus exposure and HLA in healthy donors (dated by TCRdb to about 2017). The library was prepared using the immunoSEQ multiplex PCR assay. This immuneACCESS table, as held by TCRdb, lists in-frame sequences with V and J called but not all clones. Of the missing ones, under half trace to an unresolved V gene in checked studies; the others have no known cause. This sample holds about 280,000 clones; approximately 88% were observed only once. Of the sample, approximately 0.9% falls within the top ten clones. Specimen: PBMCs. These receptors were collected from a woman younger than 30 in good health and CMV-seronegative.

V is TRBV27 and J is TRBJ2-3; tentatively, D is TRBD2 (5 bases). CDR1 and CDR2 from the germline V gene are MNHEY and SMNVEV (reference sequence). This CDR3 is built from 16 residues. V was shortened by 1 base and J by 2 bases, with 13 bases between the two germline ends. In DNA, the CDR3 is TGTGCCAGCAGTTTATTCGTTAGCGACGACACAGATACGCAGTATTTT. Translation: CASSLFVSDDTDTQYF.

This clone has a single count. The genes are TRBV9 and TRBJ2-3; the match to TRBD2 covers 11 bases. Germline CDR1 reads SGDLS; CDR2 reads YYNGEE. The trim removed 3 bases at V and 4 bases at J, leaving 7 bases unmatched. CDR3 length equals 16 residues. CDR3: CASSETSGSAADTQYF. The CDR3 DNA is TGTGCCAGCAGCGAAACTAGCGGGAGTGCCGCAGATACGCAGTATTTT.

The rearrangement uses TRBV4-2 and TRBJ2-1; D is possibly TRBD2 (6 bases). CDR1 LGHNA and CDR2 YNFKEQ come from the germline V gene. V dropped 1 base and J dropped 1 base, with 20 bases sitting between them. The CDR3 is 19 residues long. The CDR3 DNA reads TGTGCCAGCAGCCAAGTGGGGCTCGGGCGGGAACCTTCCTACAATGAGCAGTTCTTC. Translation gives CASSQVGLGREPSYNEQFF.

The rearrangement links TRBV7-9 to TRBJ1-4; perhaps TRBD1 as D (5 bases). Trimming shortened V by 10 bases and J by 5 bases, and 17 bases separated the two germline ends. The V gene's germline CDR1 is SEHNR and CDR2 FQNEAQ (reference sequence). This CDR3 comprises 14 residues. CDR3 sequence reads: CAIKSGTLNEKLFF. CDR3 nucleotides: TGTGCCATCAAGTCCGGGACTCTCAATGAAAAACTGTTTTTT.

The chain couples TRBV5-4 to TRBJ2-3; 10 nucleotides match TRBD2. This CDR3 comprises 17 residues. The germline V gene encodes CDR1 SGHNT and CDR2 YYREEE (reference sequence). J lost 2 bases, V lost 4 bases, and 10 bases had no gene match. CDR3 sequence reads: CASSLPRTSGHTDTQYF. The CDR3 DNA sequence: TGTGCCAGCAGCCTCCCCCGGACTAGCGGTCACACAGATACGCAGTATTTT.

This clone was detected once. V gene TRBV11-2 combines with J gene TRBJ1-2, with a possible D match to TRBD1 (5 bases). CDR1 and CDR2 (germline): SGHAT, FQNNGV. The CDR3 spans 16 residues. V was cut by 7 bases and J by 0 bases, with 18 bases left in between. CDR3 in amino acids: CASTPGRGGTNYGYTF. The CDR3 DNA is TGTGCCAGCACCCCAGGCCGGGGGGGGACTAACTATGGCTACACCTTC. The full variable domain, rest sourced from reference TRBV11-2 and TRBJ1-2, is EAGVAQSPRYKIIEKRQSVAFWCNPISGHATLYWYQQILGQGPKLLIQFQNNGVVDDSQLPKDRFSAERLKGVDSTLKIQPAKLEDSAVYLCASTPGRGGTNYGYTFGSGTRLTVV.

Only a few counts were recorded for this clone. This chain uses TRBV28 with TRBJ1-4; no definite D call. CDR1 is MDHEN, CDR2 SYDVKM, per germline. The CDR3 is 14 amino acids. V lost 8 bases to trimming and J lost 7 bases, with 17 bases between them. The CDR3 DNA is TGTGCCAGCGAGGAAGAGGGTGGAGGTGAAAAACTGTTTTTT. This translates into CASEEEGGGEKLFF.

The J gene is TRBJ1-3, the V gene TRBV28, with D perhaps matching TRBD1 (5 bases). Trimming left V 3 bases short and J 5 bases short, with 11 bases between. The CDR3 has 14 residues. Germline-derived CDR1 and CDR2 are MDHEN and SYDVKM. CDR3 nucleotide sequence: TGTGCCAGCAGTTTTCAGGGTCTAAGAAACACCATATATTTT. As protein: CASSFQGLRNTIYF.

The chain's CDR3 is CASSLAIQGYTEAFF. CDR3 coding DNA: TGCGCCAGCAGCTTGGCCATACAGGGGTACACTGAAGCTTTCTTT. This chain connects TRBV5-1 to TRBJ1-1; 7 bases line up with TRBD1. The ends lost 0 bases at V and 3 bases at J; junction bases unmatched: 5. The CDR3 length is 15 residues. Germline V gene sequence: CDR1 SGHRS, CDR2 YFSETQ. Filled out from reference TRBV5-1 and TRBJ1-1, the complete variable domain reads KAGVTQTPRYLIKTRGQQVTLSCSPISGHRSVSWYQQTPGQGLQFLFEYFSETQRNKGNFPGRFSGRQFSNSRSEMNVSTLELGDSALYLCASSLAIQGYTEAFFGQGTRLTVV.

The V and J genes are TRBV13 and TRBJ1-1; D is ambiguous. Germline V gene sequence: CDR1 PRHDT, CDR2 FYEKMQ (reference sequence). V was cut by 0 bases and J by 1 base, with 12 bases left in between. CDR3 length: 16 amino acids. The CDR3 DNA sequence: TGTGCCAGCAGCTTAGGCCCGATAAGCCCGAACACTGAAGCTTTCTTT. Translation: CASSLGPISPNTEAFF.

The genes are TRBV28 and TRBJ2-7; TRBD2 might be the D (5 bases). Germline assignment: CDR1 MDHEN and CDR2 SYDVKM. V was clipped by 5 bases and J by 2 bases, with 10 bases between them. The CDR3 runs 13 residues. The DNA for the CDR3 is TGTGCCAGCAGTCGAGGGATCGCCTACGAGCAGTACTTC. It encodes CASSRGIAYEQYF.

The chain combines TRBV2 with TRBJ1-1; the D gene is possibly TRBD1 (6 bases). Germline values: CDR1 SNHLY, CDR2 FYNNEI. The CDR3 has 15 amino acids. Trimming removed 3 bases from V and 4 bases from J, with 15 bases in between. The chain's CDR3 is CASSDLGATLTEAFF. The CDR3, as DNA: TGTGCCAGCAGTGATCTGGGGGCGACGCTCACTGAAGCTTTCTTT.

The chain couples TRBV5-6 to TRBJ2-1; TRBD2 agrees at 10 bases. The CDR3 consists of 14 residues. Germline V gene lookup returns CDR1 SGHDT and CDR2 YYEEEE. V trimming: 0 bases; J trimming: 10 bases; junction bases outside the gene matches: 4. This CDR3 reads CASSLVLAGYEQFF. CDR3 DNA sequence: TGTGCCAGCAGCTTGGTACTAGCGGGATACGAGCAGTTCTTC.

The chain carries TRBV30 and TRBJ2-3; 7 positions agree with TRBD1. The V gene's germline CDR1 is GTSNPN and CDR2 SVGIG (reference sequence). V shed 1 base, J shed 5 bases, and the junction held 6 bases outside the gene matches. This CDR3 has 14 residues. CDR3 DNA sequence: TGTGCCTGGAGTGGACAGGGAGAGGTAGATACGCAGTATTTT. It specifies CAWSGQGEVDTQYF.

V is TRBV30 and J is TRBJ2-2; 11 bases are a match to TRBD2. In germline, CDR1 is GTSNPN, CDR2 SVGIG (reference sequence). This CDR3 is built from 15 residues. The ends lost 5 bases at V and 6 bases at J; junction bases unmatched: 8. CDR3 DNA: TGTGCCTGGGGGCTAGCGGGAGGTAACCCCGGGGAGCTGTTTTTT. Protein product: CAWGLAGGNPGELFF.

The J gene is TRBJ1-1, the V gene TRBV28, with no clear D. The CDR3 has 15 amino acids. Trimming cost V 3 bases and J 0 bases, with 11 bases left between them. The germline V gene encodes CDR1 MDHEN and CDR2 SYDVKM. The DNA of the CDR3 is TGTGCCAGCAGTTTTCCCGAAAACATGAACACTGAAGCTTTCTTT. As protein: CASSFPENMNTEAFF.

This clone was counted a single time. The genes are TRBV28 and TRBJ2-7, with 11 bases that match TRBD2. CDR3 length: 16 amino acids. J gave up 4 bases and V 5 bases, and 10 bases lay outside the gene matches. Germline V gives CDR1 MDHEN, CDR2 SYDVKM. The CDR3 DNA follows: TGTGCCAGCAGTCCGCTAAGACTAGCGGGATTTTACGAGCAGTACTTC. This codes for CASSPLRLAGFYEQYF. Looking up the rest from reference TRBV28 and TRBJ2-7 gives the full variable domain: DVKVTQSSRYLVKRTGEKVFLECVQDMDHENMFWYRQDPGLGLRLIYFSYDVKMKEKGDIPEGYSVSREKKERFSLILESASTNQTSMYLCASSPLRLAGFYEQYFGPGTRLTVT.

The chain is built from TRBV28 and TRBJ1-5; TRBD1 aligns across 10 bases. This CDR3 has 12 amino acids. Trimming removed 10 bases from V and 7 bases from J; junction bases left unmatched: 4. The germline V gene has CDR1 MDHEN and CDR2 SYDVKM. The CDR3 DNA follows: TGTGCCATCGACAGGGGGCTGCAGCCCCAGCATTTT. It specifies CAIDRGLQPQHF. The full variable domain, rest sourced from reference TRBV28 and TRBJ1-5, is DVKVTQSSRYLVKRTGEKVFLECVQDMDHENMFWYRQDPGLGLRLIYFSYDVKMKEKGDIPEGYSVSREKKERFSLILESASTNQTSMYLCAIDRGLQPQHFGDGTRLSIL.

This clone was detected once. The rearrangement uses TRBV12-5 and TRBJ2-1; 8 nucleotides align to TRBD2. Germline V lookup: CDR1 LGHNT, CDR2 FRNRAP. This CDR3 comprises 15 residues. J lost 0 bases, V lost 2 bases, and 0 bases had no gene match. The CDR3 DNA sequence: TGTGCTAGTGGTTTGAGCGGGAGCTCCTACAATGAGCAGTTCTTC. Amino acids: CASGLSGSSYNEQFF.

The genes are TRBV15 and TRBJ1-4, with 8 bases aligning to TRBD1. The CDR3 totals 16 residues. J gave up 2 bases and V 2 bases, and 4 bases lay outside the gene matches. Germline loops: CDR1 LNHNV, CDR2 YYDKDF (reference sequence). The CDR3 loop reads CATSRYRGVTNEKLFF. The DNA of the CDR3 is TGTGCCACCAGCAGATACAGGGGGGTGACTAATGAAAAACTGTTTTTT.

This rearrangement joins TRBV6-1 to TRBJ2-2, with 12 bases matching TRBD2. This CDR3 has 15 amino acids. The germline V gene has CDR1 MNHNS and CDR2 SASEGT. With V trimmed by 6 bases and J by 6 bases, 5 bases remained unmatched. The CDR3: CASSRLAGVPGELFF. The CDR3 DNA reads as TGTGCCAGCAGCAGACTAGCGGGAGTGCCCGGGGAGCTGTTTTTT.

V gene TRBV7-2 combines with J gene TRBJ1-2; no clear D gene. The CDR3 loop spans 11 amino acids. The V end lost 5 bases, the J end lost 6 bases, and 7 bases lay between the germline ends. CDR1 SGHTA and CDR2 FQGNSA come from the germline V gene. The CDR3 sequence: CASSGQDGYTF. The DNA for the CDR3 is TGTGCCAGCAGCGGCCAAGATGGCTACACCTTC. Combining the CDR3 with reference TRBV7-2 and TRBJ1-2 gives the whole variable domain GAGVSQSPSNKVTEKGKDVELRCDPISGHTALYWYRQSLGQGLEFLIYFQGNSAPDKSGLPSDRFSAERTGGSVSTLTIQRTQQEDSAVYLCASSGQDGYTFGSGTRLTVV.

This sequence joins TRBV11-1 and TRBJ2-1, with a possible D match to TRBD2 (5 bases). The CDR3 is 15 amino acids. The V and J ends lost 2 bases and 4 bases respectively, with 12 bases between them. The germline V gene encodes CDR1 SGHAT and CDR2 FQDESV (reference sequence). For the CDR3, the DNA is TGTGCCAGCAGCTTACCCGGACGAGGGTACAATGAGCAGTTCTTC. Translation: CASSLPGRGYNEQFF.

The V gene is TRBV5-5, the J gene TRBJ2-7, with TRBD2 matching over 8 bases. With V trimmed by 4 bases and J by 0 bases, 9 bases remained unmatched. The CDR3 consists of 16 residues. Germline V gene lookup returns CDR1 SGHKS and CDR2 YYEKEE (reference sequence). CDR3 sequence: CASSNPSGGSSYEQYF. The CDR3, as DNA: TGTGCCAGCAGCAACCCCTCGGGGGGGTCCTCCTACGAGCAGTACTTC.

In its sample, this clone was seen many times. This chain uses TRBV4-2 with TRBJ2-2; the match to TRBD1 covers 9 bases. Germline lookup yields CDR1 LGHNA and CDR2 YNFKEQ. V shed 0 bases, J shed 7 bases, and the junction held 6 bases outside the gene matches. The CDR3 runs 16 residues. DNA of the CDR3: TGTGCCAGCAGCCAAGAGCACAGGGGGCTTGGCGGGGAGCTGTTTTTT. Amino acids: CASSQEHRGLGGELFF.

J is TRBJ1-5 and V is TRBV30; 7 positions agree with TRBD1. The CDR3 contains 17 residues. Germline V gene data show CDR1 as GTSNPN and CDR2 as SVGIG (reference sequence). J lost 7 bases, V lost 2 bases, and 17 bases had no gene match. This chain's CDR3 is CAWSQGRQGGSRQPQHF. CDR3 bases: TGTGCCTGGAGTCAGGGGAGACAGGGAGGATCGAGACAGCCCCAGCATTTT.

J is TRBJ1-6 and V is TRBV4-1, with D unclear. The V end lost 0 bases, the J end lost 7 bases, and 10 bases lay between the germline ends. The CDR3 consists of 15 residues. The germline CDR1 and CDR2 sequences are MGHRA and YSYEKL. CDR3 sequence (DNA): TGCGCCAGCAGCCAAGAGCCGGGAAGAAATTCACCCCTCCACTTT. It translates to CASSQEPGRNSPLHF.

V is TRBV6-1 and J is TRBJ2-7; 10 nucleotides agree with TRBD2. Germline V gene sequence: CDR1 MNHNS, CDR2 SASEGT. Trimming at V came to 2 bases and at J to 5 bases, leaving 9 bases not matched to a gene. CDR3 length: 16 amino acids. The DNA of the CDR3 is TGTGCCAGCAGTGAAAGCGGGAGGGCCCTGTTAGACGAGCAGTACTTC. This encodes CASSESGRALLDEQYF.